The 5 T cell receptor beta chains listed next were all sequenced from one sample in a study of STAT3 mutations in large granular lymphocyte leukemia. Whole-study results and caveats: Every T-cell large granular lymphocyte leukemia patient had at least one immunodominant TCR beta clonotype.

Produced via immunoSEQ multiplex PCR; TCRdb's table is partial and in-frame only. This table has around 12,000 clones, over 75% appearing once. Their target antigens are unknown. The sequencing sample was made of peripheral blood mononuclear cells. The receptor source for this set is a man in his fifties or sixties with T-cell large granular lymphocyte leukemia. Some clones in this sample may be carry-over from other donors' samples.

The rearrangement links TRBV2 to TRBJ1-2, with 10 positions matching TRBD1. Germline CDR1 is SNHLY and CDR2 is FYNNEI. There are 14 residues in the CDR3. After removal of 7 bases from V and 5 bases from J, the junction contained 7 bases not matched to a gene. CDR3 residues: CASTPDRGLYGYTF. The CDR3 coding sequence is TGTGCCAGCACACCCGACAGGGGGCTTTATGGCTACACCTTC.

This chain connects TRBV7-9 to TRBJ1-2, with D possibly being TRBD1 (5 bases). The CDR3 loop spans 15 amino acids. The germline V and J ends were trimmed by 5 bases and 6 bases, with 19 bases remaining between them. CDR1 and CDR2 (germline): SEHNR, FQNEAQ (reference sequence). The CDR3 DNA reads TGTGCCAGCAGCCTTTATAGTCGACAGTGGGATGGCTACACCTTC. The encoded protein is CASSLYSRQWDGYTF.

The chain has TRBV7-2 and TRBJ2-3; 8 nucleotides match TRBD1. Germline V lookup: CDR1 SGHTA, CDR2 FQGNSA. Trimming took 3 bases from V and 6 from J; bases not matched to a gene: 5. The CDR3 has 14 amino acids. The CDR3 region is CASSFDRGPDTQYF. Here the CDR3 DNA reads TGTGCCAGCAGCTTTGACAGGGGTCCTGATACGCAGTATTTT.

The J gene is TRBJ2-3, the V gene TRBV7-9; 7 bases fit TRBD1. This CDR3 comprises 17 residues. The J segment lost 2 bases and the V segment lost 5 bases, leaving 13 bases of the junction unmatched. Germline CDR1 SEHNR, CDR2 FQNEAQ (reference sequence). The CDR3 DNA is TGTGCCAGCAGCCCAGGACAGGCGACTCGCCCCACAGATACGCAGTATTTT. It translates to CASSPGQATRPTDTQYF.

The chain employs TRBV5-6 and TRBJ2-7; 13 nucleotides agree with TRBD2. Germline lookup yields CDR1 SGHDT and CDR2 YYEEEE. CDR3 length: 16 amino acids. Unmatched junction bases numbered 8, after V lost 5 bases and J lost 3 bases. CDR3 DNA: TGTGCCAGCAGACCGGGGACTAGCGGGGCCATCTACGAGCAGTACTTC. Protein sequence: CASRPGTSGAIYEQYF.